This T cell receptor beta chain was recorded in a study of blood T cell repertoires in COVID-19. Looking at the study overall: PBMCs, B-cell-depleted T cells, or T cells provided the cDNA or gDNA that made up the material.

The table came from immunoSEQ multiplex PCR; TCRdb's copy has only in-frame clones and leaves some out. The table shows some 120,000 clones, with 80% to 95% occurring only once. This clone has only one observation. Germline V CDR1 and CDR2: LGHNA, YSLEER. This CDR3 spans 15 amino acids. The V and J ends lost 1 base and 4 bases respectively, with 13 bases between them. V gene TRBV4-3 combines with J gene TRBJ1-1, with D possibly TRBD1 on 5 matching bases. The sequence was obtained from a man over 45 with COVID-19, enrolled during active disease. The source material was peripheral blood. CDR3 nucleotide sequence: TGCGCCAGCAGCCAAGGGCACCCCCAGGGCACTGAAGCTTTCTTT. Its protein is CASSQGHPQGTEAFF.